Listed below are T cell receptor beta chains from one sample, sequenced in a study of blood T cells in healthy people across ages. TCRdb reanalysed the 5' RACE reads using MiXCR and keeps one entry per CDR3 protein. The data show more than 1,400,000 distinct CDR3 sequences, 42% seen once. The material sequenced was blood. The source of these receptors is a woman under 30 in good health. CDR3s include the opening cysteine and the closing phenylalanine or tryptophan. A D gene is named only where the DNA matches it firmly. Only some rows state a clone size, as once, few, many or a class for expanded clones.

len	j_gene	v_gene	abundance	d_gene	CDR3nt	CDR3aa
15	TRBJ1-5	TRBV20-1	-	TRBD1	TGCAGTGCTAGCACAGGGGGCAGTAGCAATCAGCCCCAGCATTTT	CSASTGGSSNQPQHF
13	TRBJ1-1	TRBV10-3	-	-	TGTGCCATCCTGTACAGACTGAACACTGAAGCTTTCTTT	CAILYRLNTEAFF
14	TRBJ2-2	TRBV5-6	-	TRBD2	TGTGCCAGCAGCCCGCCTAGCGGCACCGGGGAGCTGTTTTTT	CASSPPSGTGELFF
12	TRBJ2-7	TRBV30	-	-	TGTGCCTGGAGTGTTTCCCGGAGCGAGCAGTACTTC	CAWSVSRSEQYF
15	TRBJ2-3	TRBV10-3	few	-	TGTGCCATCAGCGGCCATAACGAGGGCACAGATACGCAGTATTTT	CAISGHNEGTDTQYF
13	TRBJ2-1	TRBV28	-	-	TGTGCCAGCAGTTTCGTCACCGGGAATGAGCAGTTCTTC	CASSFVTGNEQFF
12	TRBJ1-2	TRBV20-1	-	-	TGCAGTGCTAGAGATCCCCGGATGATTTACACCTTC	CSARDPRMIYTF
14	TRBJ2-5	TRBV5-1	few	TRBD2	TGCGCCAGCACGGCTAGCGGGAGGAGCGAGACCCAGTACTTC	CASTASGRSETQYF
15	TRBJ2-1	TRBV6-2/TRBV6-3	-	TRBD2	TGTGCCAGCAGCCATAGCGGGAGTAGTGCCAATGAGCAGTTCTTC	CASSHSGSSANEQFF
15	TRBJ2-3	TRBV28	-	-	TGTGCCAGCAGTTTCGCCACTAGGGGCACAGATACGCAGTATTTT	CASSFATRGTDTQYF
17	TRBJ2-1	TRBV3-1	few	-	TGTGCCAGCAGCCAAGATGAGGGGGCGGGGGTTTTCAATGAGCAGTTCTTC	CASSQDEGAGVFNEQFF
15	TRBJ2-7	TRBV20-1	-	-	TGCAGTACTAGAGATCGTGGGCCTACGACCTACGAGCAGTACTTC	CSTRDRGPTTYEQYF